Listed below are T cell receptor beta chains from one sample, sequenced in a study of cytomegalovirus exposure and HLA in healthy donors. The protocol was immunoSEQ multiplex PCR, while the TCRdb copy is restricted to in-frame clones and leaves out a portion. The sample contains roughly 170,000 clones, more than 80% of which appear only once. Sequencing was carried out using PBMCs. The receptors originated from a boy under 18 in good health and CMV-seronegative. Both conserved end residues are part of each CDR3.

CDR3 protein,V gene,J gene
CASSPGRGIQETQYF,TRBV7-7,TRBJ2-5
CASSVVASTGELFF,TRBV7-6,TRBJ2-2
CATSRGRNEKLFF,TRBV15,TRBJ1-4
CASSSGPKQGYGYTF,TRBV5-1,TRBJ1-2
CASRHEGSTEAFF,TRBV6-5,TRBJ1-1
CASSPTSYEQYF,TRBV7-8,.
CASSLDVGTSANEQFF,TRBV5-1,TRBJ2-1
CAGSSGGPYEQYF,TRBV30,TRBJ2-7
CASSTRQGTDTQYF,TRBV19,TRBJ2-3
CASRPQGWEQYF,TRBV6-6,TRBJ2-5
CSTWDRVEANTEAFF,TRBV29-1,TRBJ1-1
CASSLNGVNQPQHF,TRBV7-2,TRBJ1-5
CASSLEGGFNEKLFF,TRBV11-2,TRBJ1-4
CASSVNYGTGSYTF,TRBV6-1,TRBJ1-2
CASRDGTPYEQYF,TRBV6-1,TRBJ2-7
CASSLLQSGGYTF,TRBV7-8,TRBJ1-2
CASRAGGWATEAFF,TRBV2,TRBJ1-1
CASTGAGANVLTF,TRBV19,TRBJ2-6
CAWREVGDTEAFF,TRBV30,TRBJ1-1
CASSQGGVYGAFF,TRBV4-1,TRBJ1-1
CASSQRGFFYEQYF,TRBV14,TRBJ2-7
CASSTRANYGYTF,TRBV9,TRBJ1-2
CASSPRQPFYGYTF,TRBV6-6,TRBJ1-2
CATSRDYAGEQYF,TRBV15,TRBJ2-7
CSVGGGRANTEAFF,TRBV29-1,TRBJ1-1
CASSSIGQATGELFF,TRBV6-5,TRBJ2-2
CAWNKQGAAFF,TRBV30,TRBJ1-1
CASSPPVRTDTQYF,TRBV4-2,TRBJ2-3